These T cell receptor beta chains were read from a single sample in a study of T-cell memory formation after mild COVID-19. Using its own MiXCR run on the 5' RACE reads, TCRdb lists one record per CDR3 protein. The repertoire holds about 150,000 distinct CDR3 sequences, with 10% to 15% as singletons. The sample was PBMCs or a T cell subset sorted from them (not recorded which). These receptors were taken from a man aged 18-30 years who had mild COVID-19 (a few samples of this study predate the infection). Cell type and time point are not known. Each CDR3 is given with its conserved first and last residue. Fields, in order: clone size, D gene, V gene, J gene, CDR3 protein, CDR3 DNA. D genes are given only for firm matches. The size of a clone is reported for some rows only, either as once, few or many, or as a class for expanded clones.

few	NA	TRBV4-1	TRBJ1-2	CASSQSLGYTF	TGCGCCAGCAGCCAGTCCCTGGGCTACACCTTC
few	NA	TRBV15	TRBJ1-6	CATSRDRRAAPLHF	TGTGCCACCAGCAGAGATCGACGCGCGGCACCCCTCCACTTT
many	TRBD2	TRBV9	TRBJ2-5	CASSVASGGAGLETQYF	TGTGCCAGCAGCGTAGCCAGCGGGGGGGCCGGGTTAGAGACCCAGTACTTC
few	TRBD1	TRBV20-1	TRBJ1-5	CSAAGTGDQPQHF	TGCAGTGCTGCCGGGACAGGGGATCAGCCCCAGCATTTT
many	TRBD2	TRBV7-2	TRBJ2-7	CASKRGDSSYEQYF	TGTGCCAGCAAGCGGGGGGACAGCTCCTACGAGCAGTACTTC
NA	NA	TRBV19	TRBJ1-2	CATSRSSNYGYTF	TGTGCCACCTCTAGATCCAGTAACTATGGCTACACCTTC
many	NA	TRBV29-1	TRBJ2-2	CSVRSGLANTGELFF	TGCAGCGTTCGAAGCGGACTCGCGAACACCGGGGAGCTGTTTTTT
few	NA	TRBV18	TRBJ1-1	CASSSGSTEAFF	TGTGCCAGCTCATCCGGTAGCACTGAAGCTTTCTTT
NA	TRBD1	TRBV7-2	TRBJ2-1	CASNTPGQGYNEQFF	TGTGCCAGCAATACCCCGGGACAGGGGTACAATGAGCAGTTCTTC
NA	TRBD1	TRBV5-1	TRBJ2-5	CASSLLTGAQETQYF	TGCGCCAGCAGCTTGTTGACAGGGGCTCAAGAGACCCAGTACTTC
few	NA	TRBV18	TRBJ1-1	CASSDDLNTEAFF	TGTGCCAGCTCAGATGACCTAAACACTGAAGCTTTCTTT
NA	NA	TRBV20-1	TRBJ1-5	CSARSLGAGDQPQHF	TGCAGTGCTAGATCCCTAGGTGCGGGGGATCAGCCCCAGCATTTT
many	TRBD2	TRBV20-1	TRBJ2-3	CSARLAGGTDTQYF	TGCAGTGCTAGACTAGCGGGGGGCACAGATACGCAGTATTTT
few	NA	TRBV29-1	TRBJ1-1	CSVLDFRNTEAFF	TGCAGCGTATTGGACTTCCGGAACACTGAAGCTTTCTTT
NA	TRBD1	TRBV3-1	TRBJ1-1	CASSQGDRNTEAFF	TGTGCCAGCAGCCAAGGGGACAGGAACACTGAAGCTTTCTTT
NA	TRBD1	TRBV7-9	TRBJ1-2	CASKDRETSYTF	TGTGCCAGCAAGGACAGGGAGACGAGCTACACCTTC
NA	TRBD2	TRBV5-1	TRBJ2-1	CASSLEEASGYNEQFF	TGCGCCAGCAGCCTGGAGGAGGCTAGCGGATACAATGAGCAGTTCTTC
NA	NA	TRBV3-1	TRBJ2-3	CASSQEGTDTQYF	TGTGCCAGCAGCCAGGAGGGAACAGATACGCAGTATTTT
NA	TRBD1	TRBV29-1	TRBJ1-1	CSAGQGATNTEAFF	TGCAGCGCCGGACAGGGGGCGACGAACACTGAAGCTTTCTTT
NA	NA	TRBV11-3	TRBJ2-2	CASSLQWAGELFF	TGTGCCAGCAGCTTACAATGGGCCGGGGAGCTGTTTTTT
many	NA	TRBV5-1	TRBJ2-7	CASSLAPGFSYEQYF	TGCGCCAGCAGCTTGGCCCCAGGATTCTCCTACGAGCAGTACTTC
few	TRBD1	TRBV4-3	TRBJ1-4	CASSQDQEGASDTNEKLFF	TGCGCCAGCAGCCAAGATCAGGAGGGGGCGTCTGATACTAATGAAAAACTGTTTTTT
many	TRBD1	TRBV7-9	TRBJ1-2	CASSPGQGSLGYTF	TGTGCCAGCAGCCCAGGACAGGGATCTCTTGGCTACACCTTC
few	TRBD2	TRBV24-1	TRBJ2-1	CATSGGGRGPDPSRGYNEQFF	TGTGCCACCAGTGGGGGAGGGCGAGGGCCCGATCCCAGTCGGGGGTACAATGAGCAGTTCTTC
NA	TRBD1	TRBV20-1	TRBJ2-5	CSARDTGAETQYF	TGCAGTGCTAGGGATACAGGGGCCGAGACCCAGTACTTC
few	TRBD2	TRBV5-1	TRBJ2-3	CASGLAVFTDTQYF	TGCGCCAGCGGACTAGCAGTTTTCACAGATACGCAGTATTTT
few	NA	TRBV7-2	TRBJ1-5	CASSLAYQPQHF	TGTGCCAGCAGCTTAGCGTATCAGCCCCAGCATTTT
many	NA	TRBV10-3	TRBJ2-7	CAIKGQGDPYEQYF	TGTGCCATCAAGGGGCAAGGGGACCCTTACGAGCAGTACTTC
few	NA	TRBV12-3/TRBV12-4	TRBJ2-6	CASSFGNSGANVLTF	TGTGCCAGCTCATTCGGAAACTCTGGGGCCAACGTCCTGACTTTC
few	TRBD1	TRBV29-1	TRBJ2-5	CSGAQGANKETQYF	TGCAGCGGAGCTCAGGGGGCCAATAAAGAGACCCAGTACTTC
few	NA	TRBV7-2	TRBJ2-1	CASTPTPNEQFF	TGTGCCAGCACCCCGACTCCCAATGAGCAGTTCTTC
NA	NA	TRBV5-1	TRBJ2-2	CASSGRGLGELFF	TGCGCCAGCAGCGGACGGGGCTTGGGGGAGCTGTTTTTT
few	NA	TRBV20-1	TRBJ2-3	CSARVLGTDTQYF	TGCAGTGCTAGAGTCCTCGGCACAGATACGCAGTATTTT
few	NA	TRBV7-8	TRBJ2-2	CASSSQGGTGELFF	TGTGCCAGCAGTTCCCAGGGGGGCACCGGGGAGCTGTTTTTT
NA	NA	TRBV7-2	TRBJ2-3	CASRGLYAGRTDTQYF	TGTGCCAGCAGAGGACTTTATGCGGGGCGCACAGATACGCAGTATTTT
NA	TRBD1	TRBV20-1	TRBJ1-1	CSASHRGDEAFF	TGCAGTGCTAGCCACAGGGGCGACGAAGCTTTCTTT
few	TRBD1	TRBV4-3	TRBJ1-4	CASSQEGQGNEKLFF	TGCGCCAGCAGCCAAGAGGGACAGGGGAATGAAAAACTGTTTTTT
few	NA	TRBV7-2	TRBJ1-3	CASRRSGNTIYF	TGTGCCAGCCGGCGCTCTGGAAACACCATATATTTT
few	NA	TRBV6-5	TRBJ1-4	CATGGRSPGANEKLFF	TGTGCCACGGGCGGCCGATCTCCCGGGGCTAATGAAAAACTGTTTTTT
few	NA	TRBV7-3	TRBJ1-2	CASSVGEGVNYGYTF	TGTGCCAGCAGCGTTGGGGAGGGGGTGAACTATGGCTACACCTTC
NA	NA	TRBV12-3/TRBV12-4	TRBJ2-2	CASSFRGGNTGELFF	TGTGCCAGCAGTTTTCGAGGGGGGAACACCGGGGAGCTGTTTTTT
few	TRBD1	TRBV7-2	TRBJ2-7	CASSLDRGREQYF	TGTGCCAGCAGCTTAGACAGGGGTAGGGAGCAGTACTTC
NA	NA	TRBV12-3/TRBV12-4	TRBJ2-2	CASSFRQPDTGELFF	TGTGCCAGCAGTTTTCGGCAGCCAGACACCGGGGAGCTGTTTTTT
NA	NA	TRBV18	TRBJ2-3	CASSLQAPSGFSDTQYF	TGTGCCAGCTCACTACAGGCCCCCTCCGGATTCTCAGATACGCAGTATTTT
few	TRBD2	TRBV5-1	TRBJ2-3	CASSLPTSGGTDTQYF	TGCGCCAGCAGCCTCCCGACTAGCGGGGGCACAGATACGCAGTATTTT
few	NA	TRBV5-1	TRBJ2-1	CASSVGAHKVGQFF	TGCGCCAGCAGCGTCGGGGCTCATAAGGTGGGGCAGTTCTTC
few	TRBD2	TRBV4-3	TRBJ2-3	CASSQVGGDFTDTQYF	TGCGCCAGCAGCCAAGTGGGAGGGGACTTCACAGATACGCAGTATTTT
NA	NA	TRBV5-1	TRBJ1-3	CASSLEGYGNTIYF	TGCGCCAGCAGCTTGGAGGGATATGGAAACACCATATATTTT
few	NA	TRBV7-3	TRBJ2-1	CASSLSPVNEQFF	TGTGCCAGCAGCTTAAGCCCTGTAAATGAGCAGTTCTTC
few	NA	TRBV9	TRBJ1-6	CASSVAAGENSPLHF	TGTGCCAGCAGCGTAGCGGCAGGGGAAAATTCACCCCTCCACTTT
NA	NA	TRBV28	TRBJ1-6	CASSFGVYKNSPLHF	TGTGCCAGCAGTTTCGGGGTTTATAAGAATTCACCCCTCCACTTT
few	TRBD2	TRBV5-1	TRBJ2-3	CASSLAGLAGGFTDTQYF	TGCGCCAGCAGCTTGGCGGGACTAGCGGGGGGCTTCACAGATACGCAGTATTTT
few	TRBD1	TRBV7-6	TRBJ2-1	CASSLTDRANEQFF	TGTGCCAGCAGCTTAACAGACAGGGCCAATGAGCAGTTCTTC